The 15 T cell receptor beta chains presented below share a single source sample, sequenced in a study of OX40 agonist ivuxolimab in advanced cancers. Library construction relied on the immunoSEQ multiplex PCR assay. The clones in this table, taken by TCRdb from immuneACCESS, are in-frame only. Not every clone is retained; where verified, under half of the shortfall comes from an unresolved V gene, and the cause of the rest is unknown. The sample table lists 15,000 to 20,000 clones, 65% to 85% of them with a count of one. The ten largest clonotypes hold around 40% of the sample. Sequences were derived from CD4+ or CD8+ T cells sorted from blood, sampled in a trial of the OX40 agonist ivuxolimab. The receptors were sampled from an adult with an advanced solid tumor such as melanoma, head and neck, liver or kidney cancer.

This chain connects TRBV28 to TRBJ2-2; no definite D call. The CDR3 covers 17 residues. V lost 4 bases and J lost 6, with 21 bases in between. Germline values: CDR1 MDHEN, CDR2 SYDVKM. The CDR3 sequence: CASSYLSLAAVAGELFF. CDR3 DNA sequence: TGTGCCAGCAGTTATTTAAGTTTGGCGGCAGTGGCCGGGGAGCTGTTTTTT.

The chain couples TRBV27 to TRBJ2-7, with D possibly called TRBD1 or TRBD2 (5 bases each). V was shortened by 3 bases and J by 3 bases, with 18 bases between the two germline ends. Germline assignment: CDR1 MNHEY and CDR2 SMNVEV (reference sequence). The CDR3 length is 16 residues. The CDR3: CASSFRGPEGNYEQYF. CDR3 DNA sequence: TGTGCCAGCAGTTTTCGCGGCCCCGAGGGGAACTACGAGCAGTACTTC.

The DNA for the CDR3 is TGTGCCAGTAGTACTCTCATCACAGATACGCAGTATTTT. It translates to CASSTLITDTQYF. The rearrangement links TRBV19 to TRBJ2-3; D is unresolved. Per germline, CDR1 LNHDA and CDR2 SQIVND (reference sequence). The CDR3 has 13 residues. The germline V and J ends were trimmed by 4 bases and 2 bases, with 7 bases remaining between them.

On this clone itself: A much larger clone sits a single nucleotide away, making a read error possible. This sample includes further DNA sequences coding for the same CDR3. The chain links TRBV10-3 to TRBJ2-7; the D gene could be TRBD1 or TRBD2 (5 bases each). Germline V gene data show CDR1 as ENHRY and CDR2 as SYGVKD. The CDR3 contains 13 residues. V lost 0 bases to trimming and J lost 5 bases, with 8 bases between them. CDR3 region: CAISESRGDEQYF. CDR3 DNA: TGTGCCATCAGTGAGTCGAGAGGGGACGAGCAGTACTTC.

This clone counts as medium-sized. This chain links TRBV9 with TRBJ1-2, with D maybe TRBD1 (5 bases). Deletions cut 0 bases from V and 2 bases from J, with 17 bases between. In germline, CDR1 is SGDLS, CDR2 YYNGEE. There are 17 residues in the CDR3. CDR3 region: CASSVAATVVNNYGYTF. The DNA of the CDR3 is TGTGCCAGCAGCGTAGCTGCGACAGTAGTTAACAACTATGGCTACACCTTC.

The chain recombines TRBV19 with TRBJ1-5; TRBD1 is a possible D gene (5 bases). The V end was cut by 3 bases, the J end by 0 bases, with 9 bases between. The CDR3 has 15 residues. Germline CDR1 LNHDA, CDR2 SQIVND (reference sequence). CDR3 protein: CASSIGGYSNQPQHF. CDR3 DNA: TGTGCCAGTAGTATTGGGGGTTATAGCAATCAGCCCCAGCATTTT.

V and J are TRBV6-1 and TRBJ1-3; TRBD1 matches at 12 bases. The CDR3 spans 17 residues. J gave up 3 bases and V 4 bases, and 7 bases lay outside the gene matches. Per germline, CDR1 MNHNS and CDR2 SASEGT. The CDR3 bases are TGTGCCAGCAGTGCGACCGGGACAGGGGGCTTTGGAAACACCATATATTTT. Its translation: CASSATGTGGFGNTIYF.

This clone is a singleton in its sample. This sequence joins TRBV11-2 and TRBJ2-2; D not certain. Trimming stripped 2 bases from V and 4 bases from J, with 11 bases between. Germline assignment: CDR1 SGHAT and CDR2 FQNNGV. The CDR3 covers 15 residues. The CDR3 loop reads CASSLFPFFTGELFF. DNA for the CDR3: TGTGCCAGCAGCTTATTTCCGTTCTTCACCGGGGAGCTGTTTTTT.

This clone has just one count. This chain uses TRBV19 with TRBJ1-2, with D perhaps matching TRBD1 (6 bases). V lost 8 bases and J 4 bases, leaving 14 bases between the germline ends. Germline CDR1 and CDR2: LNHDA and SQIVND (reference sequence). CDR3 size: 13 residues. The CDR3 DNA reads as TGTGCCAGTGGGACCGGGACAATCTATGGCTACACCTTC. Translating it yields CASGTGTIYGYTF.

The V call is TRBV11-2, the J call TRBJ2-7, with D perhaps TRBD2 (6 bases). This CDR3 is built from 13 residues. Germline V gene lookup returns CDR1 SGHAT and CDR2 FQNNGV. V lost 5 bases and J lost 4, with 12 bases in between. DNA of the CDR3: TGTGCCAGCAGCCCCCTGGGGGGATACGAGCAGTACTTC. Its translation is CASSPLGGYEQYF.

The gene calls are TRBV21-1 and TRBJ2-5; TRBD1 was called by the table and not checked on the DNA. TRBV21-1 is deemed a pseudogene. The CDR3 covers 17 residues. The CDR3 sequence: CASSTRGRQASPRTQYF. The CDR3 nucleotides read TGTGCCAGCAGCACCAGAGGCAGACAGGCCAGTCCTCGGACCCAGTACTTC.

The chain links TRBV4-1 to TRBJ2-7; 7 bases agree with TRBD1. The CDR3 sequence is 15 residues long. The V segment lost 1 base and the J segment 2 bases; nucleotides outside the gene matches: 5. Germline V lookup: CDR1 MGHRA, CDR2 YSYEKL. The CDR3 sequence is CASSQAGTVTYEQYF. The CDR3 DNA sequence: TGCGCCAGCAGCCAAGCCGGGACAGTGACCTACGAGCAGTACTTC.

This chain joins TRBV5-4 and TRBJ1-1; D is perhaps TRBD1 (6 bases). The V end lost 4 bases, the J end lost 0 bases, and 13 bases lay between the germline ends. Germline V lookup: CDR1 SGHNT, CDR2 YYREEE (reference sequence). The CDR3 spans 15 residues. This CDR3 is CASSRYRAMNTEAFF. CDR3 DNA sequence: TGTGCCAGCAGCCGTTACAGGGCAATGAACACTGAAGCTTTCTTT. Looking up the rest from reference TRBV5-4 and TRBJ1-1 gives the full variable domain: ETGVTQSPTHLIKTRGQQVTLRCSSQSGHNTVSWYQQALGQGPQFIFQYYREEENGRGNFPPRFSGLQFPNYSSELNVNALELDDSALYLCASSRYRAMNTEAFFGQGTRLTVV.

In its sample, this clone ranks as medium-sized. The chain has TRBV28 and TRBJ1-4; 7 bases match TRBD1. The CDR3 is made up of 15 amino acids. Germline values: CDR1 MDHEN, CDR2 SYDVKM. V dropped 2 bases and J dropped 8; count of bases not matched to a gene: 8. The CDR3 spells CASSLEQGVGEKLFF. For the CDR3, the DNA is TGTGCCAGCAGTTTAGAGCAGGGGGTGGGGGAAAAACTGTTTTTT.

The chain carries TRBV27 and TRBJ2-5; 13 bases match TRBD2. V shed 6 bases and J 5 bases; nucleotides not matched to a gene: 6. The CDR3 runs 15 residues. Per germline, CDR1 MNHEY and CDR2 SMNVEV (reference sequence). CDR3: CASSGTSGILETQYF. CDR3 DNA sequence: TGTGCCAGCAGCGGGACTAGCGGGATCCTGGAGACCCAGTACTTC.